This T cell receptor beta chain was identified in a study of CD8+ T cells in alopecia areata. This clone was recorded a few times. Other DNA variants within this sample encode the same CDR3. RNA, once extracted, was reverse transcribed into cDNA for use as the sequencing template. Repertoires were generated with immunoSEQ multiplex PCR, while TCRdb's copy carries only in-frame clones and drops some. Of 150,000 or so clones detected, 55% appear once; the ten largest clones hold approximately 4.8%. CDR1 and CDR2 from the germline V gene are MDHEN and SYDVKM. This CDR3 comprises 11 residues. Trimming pared 4 bases from V and 2 bases from J, leaving 3 bases between.

The sample was CD4+ T cells sorted from blood. The sequence came from a human donor in good health. The chain has TRBV28 and TRBJ2-7; D unclear. DNA of the CDR3: TGTGCCAGCAGTTCCGCCTACGAGCAGTACTTC. Its protein product is CASSSAYEQYF.